The clone carrying this T cell receptor (beta chain) has a handful of counts. Antigen: not known. The record originates from a study of cytomegalovirus exposure and HLA in healthy donors. General study results and limits: Some V segments could not be told apart, so they were left out, TRBV6-2 and TRBV6-3 among them. As a later analysis showed, several of the most significant clusters appeared to be linked to common viral pathogens.

The PCR had 60 Vbeta and 13 Jbeta primers. The method was immunoSEQ multiplex PCR; TCRdb's version includes in-frame clones alone and lacks a portion of them. The profile shows about 100,000 clones, 60% to 75% of them singletons. The CDR3 is 15 residues long. Germline lookup yields CDR1 SGHVS and CDR2 FNYEAQ. Trimming shortened V by 1 base and J by 2 bases, and 6 bases separated the two germline ends. The sequence was obtained from a woman in her thirties or forties in good health and CMV-seronegative. The V call is TRBV7-6, the J call TRBJ2-6, with unresolved D. Sequencing was done on a sample of PBMCs. The CDR3 sequence is CASSLESTGANVLTF. In nucleotides, the CDR3 is TGTGCCAGCAGCTTAGAGTCTACTGGGGCCAACGTCCTGACTTTC.